The TCR beta chain under discussion was sequenced for a study of OX40 agonist ivuxolimab in advanced cancers. The wider study: Patients treated during dose escalation were battling hepatocellular carcinoma, melanoma, renal cell or head and neck cancer. Age averaged roughly 60 years (range roughly 23 to 79), and just over 80% were male.

V lost 3 bases and J lost 5; bases outside the gene matches: 10. The germline V gene has CDR1 ENHRY and CDR2 SYGVKD. This CDR3 region has 17 residues. TCRdb's table, derived via immunoSEQ multiplex PCR, lists solely in-frame clones and lacks some. The table records over 100,000 clones, 75% to 90% of them present only once. The TCR comes from an adult with an advanced solid tumor such as melanoma, head and neck, liver or kidney cancer. Sequencing used CD4+ or CD8+ T cells sorted from blood, obtained in a trial of the OX40 agonist ivuxolimab. The rearrangement links TRBV10-3 to TRBJ2-5; the match to TRBD2 covers 12 bases. CDR3 in DNA: TGTGCCATCAGTGAACTACTAGCGGGGGGCTCCGAGGAGACCCAGTACTTC. It yields the protein CAISELLAGGSEETQYF.